The next 18 T cell receptor beta chains were all read from a single sample in a study of blood T cell repertoires in COVID-19. TCRdb's copy holds only in-frame clones and misses some; the assay was immunoSEQ multiplex PCR. The sample contains around 150,000 clones, about 85% of which appear only once. The sequenced sample was peripheral blood. Receptor source: a woman aged 60-75 years with active or convalescent COVID-19.

In this sample, this clone turned up once. This rearrangement joins TRBV2 to TRBJ2-7; D is unresolved. Germline lookup yields CDR1 SNHLY and CDR2 FYNNEI. V lost 3 bases and J lost 4, with 16 bases in between. The CDR3 consists of 15 residues. The CDR3 is CASSDILLLEYEQYF. CDR3 sequence (DNA): TGTGCCAGCAGTGATATATTACTCTTAGAGTACGAGCAGTACTTC. The full variable domain, completed using reference TRBV2 and TRBJ2-7, is EPEVTQTPSHQVTQMGQEVILRCVPISNHLYFYWYRQILGQKVEFLVSFYNNEISEKSEIFDDQFSVERPDGSNFTLKIRSTKLEDSAMYFCASSDILLLEYEQYFGPGTRLTVT.

V is TRBV18 and J is TRBJ1-2; 8 bases align to TRBD1. CDR3 length: 13 residues. From germline, CDR1 is KGHSH and CDR2 LQKENI. The V segment lost 7 bases and the J segment 2 bases; nucleotides outside the gene matches: 3. The CDR3 loop is CASFRDRNYGYTF. In DNA, the CDR3 is TGTGCCAGCTTTCGGGACAGGAACTATGGCTACACCTTC. Variable domain in full (rest from reference TRBV18 and TRBJ1-2): NAGVMQNPRHLVRRRGQEARLRCSPMKGHSHVYWYRQLPEEGLKFMVYLQKENIIDESGMPKERFSAEFPKEGPSILRIQQVVRGDSAAYFCASFRDRNYGYTFGSGTRLTVV.

This chain uses TRBV7-9 with TRBJ1-2; D remains ambiguous. The CDR3 has 13 residues. Trimming pared 1 base from V and 9 bases from J, leaving 12 bases between. Germline-derived CDR1 and CDR2 are SEHNR and FQNEAQ (reference sequence). CDR3 sequence (DNA): TGTGCCAGCAGCTTAGGCTCGGGGAACCGCTACACCTTC. This sequence encodes CASSLGSGNRYTF.

V is TRBV5-6 and J is TRBJ1-1, with D possibly matching TRBD1 (6 bases). V was trimmed by 4 bases and J by 1 base, leaving 17 bases between them. Germline V lookup: CDR1 SGHDT, CDR2 YYEEEE. This CDR3 has 16 amino acids. The CDR3 sequence: CASSPLAGAWNTEAFF. CDR3 coding DNA: TGTGCCAGCAGCCCCCTGGCAGGGGCCTGGAACACTGAAGCTTTCTTT.

This chain's CDR3 is CASSLTPGTSLSYNEQFF. The CDR3 nucleotides read TGCGCCAGCAGCCTGACTCCCGGGACTAGTCTCTCCTACAATGAGCAGTTCTTC. V and J are TRBV5-1 and TRBJ2-1; 8 nucleotides line up with TRBD2. V lost 4 bases, J lost 0 bases, and 12 bases stayed unmatched. In germline, CDR1 is SGHRS, CDR2 YFSETQ. The CDR3 is 18 residues long.

This clone turned up a few times. The J gene is TRBJ2-7, the V gene TRBV9, with TRBD1 matching 12 bases. CDR1 SGDLS and CDR2 YYNGEE come from the germline V gene. This CDR3 contains 16 residues. V shed 3 bases, J shed 7 bases, and the junction held 11 bases outside the gene matches. DNA for the CDR3: TGTGCCAGCAGCGCGGATCCGGGACAGGGGGCCGTTGAGCAGTACTTC. Translated: CASSADPGQGAVEQYF.

The J gene is TRBJ2-3, the V gene TRBV19; D might be TRBD1 (5 bases). Germline V gene sequence: CDR1 LNHDA, CDR2 SQIVND (reference sequence). Trimming took off 5 bases at V and 4 bases at J, with 10 bases between the two ends. The CDR3 is 13 residues long. CDR3 amino acids: CASSSQGSDTQYF. CDR3 in DNA: TGTGCCAGTAGTTCTCAGGGATCAGATACGCAGTATTTT.

This sequence joins TRBV7-5 and TRBJ2-4; the table names TRBD1, a call not compared with the DNA. TRBV7-5 is a pseudogene. The CDR3 contains 15 residues. The CDR3 nucleotides are TGTGCCAGAAGCTTCGAGGGGGCCCCTAGTAACATTCAGTACTTC. Translated, it gives CARSFEGAPSNIQYF.

The chain has TRBV7-9 and TRBJ1-1; no firm D call. V lost 0 bases, J lost 1 base, and 9 bases lay in between. The CDR3 sequence is 15 residues long. Germline V lookup: CDR1 SEHNR, CDR2 FQNEAQ (reference sequence). The CDR3 nucleotides are TGTGCCAGCAGCTTAGCCGGGGAGGGGAACACTGAAGCTTTCTTT. It encodes CASSLAGEGNTEAFF.

The J gene is TRBJ1-2, the V gene TRBV7-9, with D perhaps matching TRBD1 (6 bases). The germline CDR1 and CDR2 sequences are SEHNR and FQNEAQ (reference sequence). Trimming cost V 3 bases and J 4 bases, with 21 bases left between them. The CDR3 spans 17 residues. The CDR3 loop reads CASSLDRKDRSGYGYTF. The CDR3 DNA reads TGTGCCAGCAGCTTGGACCGGAAAGACAGGTCTGGCTATGGCTACACCTTC. Based on the CDR3 plus reference TRBV7-9 and TRBJ1-2, the full variable domain is DTGVSQNPRHKITKRGQNVTFRCDPISEHNRLYWYRQTLGQGPEFLTYFQNEAQLEKSRLLSDRFSAERPKGSFSTLEIQRTEQGDSAMYLCASSLDRKDRSGYGYTFGSGTRLTVV.

The chain is built from TRBV7-2 and TRBJ2-5, with TRBD1 matching over 9 bases. With 5 bases clipped from V and 5 bases from J, the junction kept 12 bases outside the gene matches. Germline V gene sequence: CDR1 SGHTA, CDR2 FQGNSA. The CDR3 has 16 amino acids. CDR3 DNA sequence: TGTGCCAGCAGCCCCCGTACAGGGGGCGTGAGGGAGACCCAGTACTTC. This sequence encodes CASSPRTGGVRETQYF.

This clone was found a few times. The V gene is TRBV3-1 (or the pseudogene TRBV3-2), the J gene TRBJ2-5; 12 bases map to TRBD2. The CDR3 has 15 amino acids. Trimming took 1 base from V and 5 from J; bases not matched to a gene: 2. Looked up from germline, CDR1 is LGHDT and CDR2 is YNNKEL (reference sequence). Written as DNA, the CDR3 is TGTGCCAGCAGCCAAGGACTAGCGGGGGTCGAGACCCAGTACTTC. This translates into CASSQGLAGVETQYF.

The chain is built from TRBV18 and TRBJ2-3; no clear D. Germline V gives CDR1 KGHSH, CDR2 LQKENI. Deletions cut 0 bases from V and 1 base from J, with 8 bases between. The CDR3 has 15 amino acids. This chain's CDR3 is CASSPPVLGTDTQYF. The CDR3 coding sequence is TGTGCCAGCTCACCACCGGTTTTAGGCACAGATACGCAGTATTTT. The whole variable domain, filled in from reference TRBV18 and TRBJ2-3, reads NAGVMQNPRHLVRRRGQEARLRCSPMKGHSHVYWYRQLPEEGLKFMVYLQKENIIDESGMPKERFSAEFPKEGPSILRIQQVVRGDSAAYFCASSPPVLGTDTQYFGPGTRLTVL.

The rearrangement joins TRBV6-5 to TRBJ2-7; tentatively, D is TRBD2 (5 bases). Trimming took off 6 bases at V and 0 bases at J, with 15 bases between the two ends. Germline V gene data show CDR1 as MNHEY and CDR2 as SVGAGI. The length of the CDR3 is 15 residues. CDR3: CASSRHRGSSYEQYF. CDR3 DNA sequence: TGTGCCAGCAGCCGCCATCGAGGGAGCTCCTACGAGCAGTACTTC.

The V gene is TRBV18, the J gene TRBJ2-1; 10 bases fit TRBD2. This CDR3 is 15 amino acids long. Germline V CDR1 and CDR2: KGHSH, LQKENI. V dropped 5 bases and J dropped 8; count of bases not matched to a gene: 9. The CDR3 loop is CASSSSGGGLDEQFF. CDR3 in DNA: TGTGCCAGCTCATCAAGCGGGGGGGGGCTAGATGAGCAGTTCTTC.

This chain links TRBV18 with TRBJ2-7, with D possibly matching TRBD1 (6 bases). The V and J ends lost 5 bases and 4 bases respectively, with 12 bases between them. CDR1 and CDR2 (germline): KGHSH, LQKENI. The CDR3 consists of 13 residues. The CDR3 reads CASSKGQSYEQYF. In DNA form, the CDR3 reads TGTGCCAGCTCAAAAGGACAGTCATACGAGCAGTACTTC.

The rearrangement joins TRBV6-4 to TRBJ2-3; tentatively, D is TRBD2 (6 bases). V shed 10 bases and J shed 2 bases, with 22 bases lying between them. This CDR3 region has 16 residues. The germline V gene has CDR1 MRHNA and CDR2 SNTAGT. The chain's CDR3 is CATMDGSGGSTDTQYF. The CDR3 DNA reads TGTGCCACCATGGACGGTAGCGGAGGATCCACAGATACGCAGTATTTT.

This sequence joins TRBV10-3 and TRBJ1-6; TRBD1 aligns across 8 bases. The CDR3 consists of 15 residues. Germline-derived CDR1 and CDR2 are ENHRY and SYGVKD. V was pared by 6 bases and J by 5 bases, with 6 bases of the junction left unmatched. For the CDR3, the DNA is TGTGCCATCAGAAACAGGGGGGGAGATAATTCACCCCTCCACTTT. It specifies CAIRNRGGDNSPLHF.